This entry lists 9 T cell receptor beta chains sequenced from one sample in a study of Ad26.COV2.S vaccination and SARS-CoV-2 variants. As for treatment: some 19 received Ad26.COV2.S at low or high dose, single or two shots; 5 received placebo; per-sample allocation not given. Vaccine and placebo recipients were sampled on day 63 after the first injection. Some clones are missing from TCRdb's copy, which holds only in-frame ones; the method was immunoSEQ multiplex PCR. There are fewer than 500,000 clones in the sample; 90% occur only once, and roughly 4% lies in the top ten. Material: peripheral blood, obtained in a trial of Ad26.COV2.S vaccine versus placebo. The receptors derive from a person aged 18 to 59 who received the Ad26.COV2.S COVID-19 vaccine or a placebo.

CDR3 nucleotides: TGTGCCAGTAGTAGGCTGATTTCCTACGAGCAGTACTTC. Encoded protein: CASSRLISYEQYF. J is TRBJ2-7 and V is TRBV19; D unclear. Deletions cut 4 bases from V and 1 base from J, with 8 bases between. CDR1 and CDR2 from the germline V gene are LNHDA and SQIVND (reference sequence). CDR3 length equals 13 residues.

The J gene is TRBJ2-7, the V gene TRBV5-1, with 10 bases matching TRBD1. Germline assignment: CDR1 SGHRS and CDR2 YFSETQ. The CDR3 runs to 17 residues. The V gene end was trimmed by 0 bases and the J gene end by 2 bases; junction bases not matched to a gene: 8. The CDR3 is CASSLGHPGQGTYEQYF. CDR3 nucleotide sequence: TGCGCCAGCAGCTTGGGACACCCGGGACAGGGGACCTACGAGCAGTACTTC.

V gene TRBV6-1 combines with J gene TRBJ2-5, with TRBD2 matching over 8 bases. Germline-derived CDR1 and CDR2 are MNHNS and SASEGT. The CDR3 has 14 amino acids. Trimming at V came to 2 bases and at J to 3 bases, leaving 2 bases not matched to a gene. The DNA for the CDR3 is TGTGCCAGCAGTGAATTAGCGGGGAAAGAGACCCAGTACTTC. This gives the protein CASSELAGKETQYF.

The rearrangement links TRBV21-1 to TRBJ1-5; whether TRBD1, the table's D call, matches the DNA was not checked. TRBV21-1 is a documented pseudogene. This CDR3 spans 17 amino acids. The CDR3 DNA reads TGTGCCAGCAGCAAAGAACCGACAAATCTTAGCAATCAGCCCCAGCATTTT. Its translation: CASSKEPTNLSNQPQHF.

This clone has just one count. This sequence joins TRBV6-5 and TRBJ1-5; D might be TRBD1 (5 bases). CDR1 and CDR2 (germline): MNHEY, SVGAGI. This CDR3 contains 13 residues. V lost 10 bases and J 6 bases, leaving 16 bases between the germline ends. CDR3 sequence (DNA): TGTGCCAACGGGTGGGGCTGGGGTCAGCCCCAGCATTTT. Its protein product is CANGWGWGQPQHF.

V gene TRBV9 combines with J gene TRBJ2-7; TRBD1 is a possible D gene (5 bases). CDR1 and CDR2 from the germline V gene are SGDLS and YYNGEE. This CDR3 spans 15 amino acids. The germline V and J ends were trimmed by 0 bases and 0 bases, with 10 bases remaining between them. The CDR3 sequence is CASSVGLDSSYEQYF. CDR3 nucleotides: TGTGCCAGCAGCGTAGGTCTAGACAGCTCCTACGAGCAGTACTTC.

The chain recombines TRBV12-3 or TRBV12-4 with TRBJ1-1, with 10 nucleotides matching TRBD1. V lost 6 bases to trimming and J lost 5 bases; unmatched junction nucleotides: 3. The CDR3 consists of 13 residues. CDR3 bases: TGTGCCAGCAGGACAGGGGGCAAAACTGAAGCTTTCTTT. This gives the protein CASRTGGKTEAFF.

This clone was recorded once. Other DNA sequences within the sample encode an identical CDR3. The chain links TRBV14 to TRBJ1-5, with D perhaps matching TRBD1 (5 bases). Germline V gene data show CDR1 as SGHDN and CDR2 as FVKESK. The V gene lost 4 bases and the J gene lost 2 bases, with 9 bases spanning the gap. This CDR3 spans 14 amino acids. CDR3 DNA: TGTGCCAGCAGCCTGGGGGGGGGCAATCAGCCCCAGCATTTT. Translating gives CASSLGGGNQPQHF.

Here the CDR3 reads CASSIQGGADTQYF. The CDR3 bases are TGTGCCAGTAGTATCCAGGGCGGGGCAGATACGCAGTATTTT. The rearrangement uses TRBV19 and TRBJ2-3, with TRBD2 as a possible D gene (6 bases). Trimming stripped 3 bases from V and 4 bases from J, with 11 bases between. Looked up from germline, CDR1 is LNHDA and CDR2 is SQIVND (reference sequence). This CDR3 is built from 14 residues.